The present TCR beta chain was sequenced within a study of response to subunit inactivated influenza vaccine. The CDR3 covers 16 residues. CDR1 and CDR2 (germline): ENHRY, SYGVKD. V lost 1 base to trimming and J lost 3 bases, with 15 bases between them. Study-level results: Each seasonal influenza vaccination recruits few new T cells, the authors suggested.

Each CDR3 protein is one row after TCRdb ran MiXCR on the RT-PCR reads. The sample lists 400,000 to 650,000 distinct CDR3 sequences, approximately 6.9% occurring once. Worth noting for this clonotype: Its cognate antigen is unknown.

The rearrangement joins TRBV10-3 to TRBJ1-2, with D uncertain. Sequencing used PBMCs from blood, obtained roughly 24 months after vaccination. This sequence originates from a man aged 45 to 75 who received an inactivated influenza vaccine. The CDR3 DNA is TGTGCCATCAGTGAGTTCCTTATGGCTGCGGACTATGGCTACACCTTC. This encodes CAISEFLMAADYGYTF.